The 10 T cell receptor beta chains presented below share a single source sample, sequenced in a study of OX40 agonist ivuxolimab in advanced cancers. Libraries were prepared by immunoSEQ multiplex PCR; TCRdb keeps only in-frame clonotypes and omits some of them. This repertoire shows about 78,000 clones, 84% found once; its top ten account for 0.35% to 0.5%. Sequenced material: CD4+ or CD8+ T cells sorted from blood, taken in a trial of the OX40 agonist ivuxolimab. The receptors originated from an adult with an advanced solid tumor such as melanoma, head and neck, liver or kidney cancer.

This clone showed up just a few times. The genes are TRBV5-1 and TRBJ1-3; D gene uncertain. V was clipped by 1 base and J by 3 bases, with 5 bases between them. This CDR3 spans 13 amino acids. CDR1 SGHRS and CDR2 YFSETQ come from the germline V gene. This chain's CDR3 is CASSLYGGNTIYF. The CDR3 DNA reads TGCGCCAGCAGCTTGTATGGTGGAAACACCATATATTTT. Supplemented by reference TRBV5-1 and TRBJ1-3, the full variable domain reads KAGVTQTPRYLIKTRGQQVTLSCSPISGHRSVSWYQQTPGQGLQFLFEYFSETQRNKGNFPGRFSGRQFSNSRSEMNVSTLELGDSALYLCASSLYGGNTIYFGEGSWLTVV.

The chain joins TRBV28 to TRBJ2-1; D call uncertain. V gave up 3 bases and J gave up 12 bases, with 21 bases separating them. Germline V CDR1 and CDR2: MDHEN, SYDVKM. CDR3 length: 15 amino acids. The CDR3 DNA follows: TGTGCCAGCAGTTTTCAGGACGCACCGTCAATCGGGCAGTTCTTC. It specifies CASSFQDAPSIGQFF.

This rearrangement joins TRBV2 to TRBJ2-7; D not certain. V gave up 2 bases and J gave up 4 bases, with 6 bases separating them. Germline V gene sequence: CDR1 SNHLY, CDR2 FYNNEI. This CDR3 comprises 12 residues. The DNA for the CDR3 is TGTGCCAGCAGTGAACGGCAGTACGAGCAGTACGTC. This gives the protein CASSERQYEQYV.

This clone was recorded a few times. V usage is TRBV10-1 and J usage is TRBJ2-3; D is tentatively TRBD1 or TRBD2 (5 bases each). The germline CDR1 and CDR2 sequences are WNHNN and SYGVQD (reference sequence). With 8 bases removed from V and 2 bases from J, the gap between germline ends came to 26 bases. This CDR3 contains 18 residues. As DNA, the CDR3 is TGCGCCAGCGAAGGCACGGGATGTGAGGGGCCCTCCACAGATACGCAGTATTTT. Translating it yields CASEGTGCEGPSTDTQYF.

The gene calls are TRBV6-6 and TRBJ1-2, with 9 bases identical to TRBD1. With 6 bases clipped from V and 2 bases from J, the junction kept 4 bases outside the gene matches. The CDR3 has 14 amino acids. Germline V lookup: CDR1 MNHNY, CDR2 SVGAGI (reference sequence). The CDR3 is CASRNGQGNYGYTF. Here the CDR3 DNA reads TGTGCCAGCAGAAACGGACAGGGGAACTATGGCTACACCTTC.

This clone was detected a few times. This chain joins TRBV15 and TRBJ2-7; D not resolved. This CDR3 has 13 residues. The V end lost 5 bases, the J end lost 1 base, and 9 bases lay between the germline ends. Per the germline V gene, CDR1 is LNHNV and CDR2 is YYDKDF (reference sequence). The CDR3, as DNA: TGTGCCACCAGCTCAGGCATATCCTACGAGCAGTACTTC. Protein product: CATSSGISYEQYF.

The CDR3 reads CASSYDQVPQFF. As DNA, the CDR3 is TGTGCCAGCAGTTACGATCAGGTCCCGCAGTTCTTC. V and J are TRBV7-2 and TRBJ2-1; D not resolved. Germline V gives CDR1 SGHTA, CDR2 FQGNSA. V was clipped by 6 bases and J by 12 bases, with 15 bases between them. There are 12 residues in the CDR3. Supplemented by reference TRBV7-2 and TRBJ2-1, the full variable domain reads GAGVSQSPSNKVTEKGKDVELRCDPISGHTALYWYRQSLGQGLEFLIYFQGNSAPDKSGLPSDRFSAERTGGSVSTLTIQRTQQEDSAVYLCASSYDQVPQFFGPGTRLTVL.

The rearrangement joins TRBV30 to TRBJ1-4; the match to TRBD1 covers 11 bases. J gave up 8 bases and V 0 bases, and 8 bases lay outside the gene matches. Per the germline V gene, CDR1 is GTSNPN and CDR2 is SVGIG (reference sequence). The CDR3 consists of 16 residues. The CDR3 DNA reads as TGTGCCTGGAGTGTAGGGACCGGGACAGGGGGGGAAAAACTGTTTTTT. Its translation: CAWSVGTGTGGEKLFF.

The chain joins TRBV7-9 to TRBJ2-7; maybe TRBD2 (5 bases). CDR1 SEHNR and CDR2 FQNEAQ come from the germline V gene (reference sequence). The CDR3 consists of 14 residues. V was cut by 1 base and J by 5 bases, with 12 bases left in between. CDR3 residues: CASSLEGSADEQYV. The CDR3 DNA reads TGTGCCAGCAGCTTAGAGGGTAGCGCGGACGAGCAGTACGTC.

The chain carries TRBV10-3 and TRBJ1-1; D is unclear. Germline-derived CDR1 and CDR2 are ENHRY and SYGVKD. The germline V and J ends were trimmed by 10 bases and 0 bases, with 21 bases remaining between them. The CDR3 length is 16 residues. The CDR3 region has the DNA TGTGCCACCGCCTCTCAGTTACCCTCCCTGAACACTGAAGCTTTCTTT. Translation: CATASQLPSLNTEAFF.